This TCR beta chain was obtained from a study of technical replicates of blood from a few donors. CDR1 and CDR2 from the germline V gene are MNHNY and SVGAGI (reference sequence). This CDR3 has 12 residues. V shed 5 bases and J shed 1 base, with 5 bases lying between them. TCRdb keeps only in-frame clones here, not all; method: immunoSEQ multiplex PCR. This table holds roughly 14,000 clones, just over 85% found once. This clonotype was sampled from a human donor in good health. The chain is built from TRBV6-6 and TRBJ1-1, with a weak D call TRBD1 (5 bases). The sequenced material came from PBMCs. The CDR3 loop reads CASSQGNTEAFF. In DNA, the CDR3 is TGTGCCAGCAGTCAGGGGAACACTGAAGCTTTCTTT.